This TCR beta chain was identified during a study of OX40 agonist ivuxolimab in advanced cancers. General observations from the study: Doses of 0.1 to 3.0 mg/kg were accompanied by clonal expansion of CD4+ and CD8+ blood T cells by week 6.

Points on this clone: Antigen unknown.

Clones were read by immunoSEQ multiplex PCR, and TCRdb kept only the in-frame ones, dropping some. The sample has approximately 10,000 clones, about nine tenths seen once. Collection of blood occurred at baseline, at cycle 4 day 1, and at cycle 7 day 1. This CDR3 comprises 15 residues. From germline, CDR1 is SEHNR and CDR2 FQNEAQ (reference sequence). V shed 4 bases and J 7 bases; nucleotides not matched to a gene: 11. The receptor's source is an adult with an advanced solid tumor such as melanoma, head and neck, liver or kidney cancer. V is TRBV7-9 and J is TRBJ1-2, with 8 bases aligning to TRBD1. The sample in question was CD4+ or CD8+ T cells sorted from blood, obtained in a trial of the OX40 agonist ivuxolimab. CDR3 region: CASSSPQGARIGYTF. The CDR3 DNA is TGTGCCAGCAGCTCCCCCCAGGGGGCGAGGATTGGCTACACCTTC.